What follows are 27 T cell receptor beta chains derived from one specimen sequenced in a study of blood T cell repertoires in COVID-19. This table comes from immunoSEQ multiplex PCR, and its TCRdb copy is limited to in-frame clones, with some not included. The sample has about 220,000 clones, roughly four fifths seen once. The specimen sequenced was peripheral blood. These TCRs come from a woman aged 55-69 years with acute or convalescent COVID-19.

A single count supports this clone. This chain links TRBV5-4 with TRBJ1-2; possible D gene TRBD1, 6 bases. The germline V and J ends were trimmed by 0 bases and 3 bases, with 9 bases remaining between them. This CDR3 spans 14 amino acids. The germline V gene encodes CDR1 SGHNT and CDR2 YYREEE (reference sequence). CDR3 loop: CASSLAQGDYGYTF. In DNA form, the CDR3 reads TGTGCCAGCAGCTTGGCACAGGGCGACTATGGCTACACCTTC.

V and J are TRBV4-1 and TRBJ2-2, with TRBD2 matching over 7 bases. Looked up from germline, CDR1 is MGHRA and CDR2 is YSYEKL. The V gene end was trimmed by 6 bases and the J gene end by 5 bases; junction bases not matched to a gene: 12. The CDR3 contains 16 residues. The CDR3 nucleotides are TGCGCCAGCAGGGGCCGAGGCGGGGGTCAAACCGGGGAGCTGTTTTTT. Translation gives CASRGRGGGQTGELFF.

The gene calls are TRBV12-5 and TRBJ1-5; 10 bases align to TRBD1. The germline CDR1 and CDR2 sequences are LGHNT and FRNRAP. The CDR3 is made up of 19 amino acids. Germline trimming cut 0 bases from V and 3 bases from J; bases unmatched to any gene: 11. The CDR3 DNA follows: TGTGCTAGTGGTTTGGTACGGGACAGGGGAGATCATTACAATCAGCCCCAGCATTTT. Amino acids: CASGLVRDRGDHYNQPQHF.

This clone showed up just once. The chain is built from TRBV4-2 and TRBJ2-5; the D is unclear. The CDR3 spans 14 residues. Between the trimmed V and J ends, which lost 0 bases and 7 bases, there was a span of 12 bases. Germline CDR1 is LGHNA and CDR2 is YNFKEQ. For the CDR3, the DNA is TGTGCCAGCAGCCAAGATCCAGGTGATCCGACCCAGTACTTC. Protein: CASSQDPGDPTQYF.

This chain links TRBV10-3 with TRBJ2-1, with 12 bases that match TRBD2. Germline loops: CDR1 ENHRY, CDR2 SYGVKD. The CDR3 has 17 amino acids. The ends lost 6 bases at V and 5 bases at J; junction bases unmatched: 11. The CDR3 is CAISARTSGVKDNEQFF. The CDR3 coding sequence is TGTGCCATCAGCGCCCGGACTAGCGGGGTTAAGGACAATGAGCAGTTCTTC.

This chain uses TRBV7-2 with TRBJ2-1; 9 bases align to TRBD2. Looked up from germline, CDR1 is SGHTA and CDR2 is FQGNSA. CDR3 length: 14 amino acids. V shed 1 base, J shed 11 bases, and the junction held 6 bases outside the gene matches. The CDR3 sequence: CASSLEVAGAKQFF. As DNA, the CDR3 is TGTGCCAGCAGCTTAGAGGTAGCGGGGGCGAAGCAGTTCTTC.

The CDR3 nucleotides read TGTGCCAGCAGTTTAGGGACAGGGGGCGTCGGGACCCAGTACTTC. Residues: CASSLGTGGVGTQYF. V usage is TRBV27 and J usage is TRBJ2-5; TRBD1 matches at 12 bases. Losses at the gene ends were 2 bases for V and 7 bases for J; bases not matched to a gene: 5. Germline V gene data show CDR1 as MNHEY and CDR2 as SMNVEV (reference sequence). This CDR3 is built from 15 residues.

This clone has just one count. The chain carries TRBV4-2 and TRBJ2-2; TRBD1 aligns across 11 bases. The CDR3 has 16 amino acids. Losses at the gene ends were 4 bases for V and 7 bases for J; bases not matched to a gene: 8. Germline lookup yields CDR1 LGHNA and CDR2 YNFKEQ. CDR3 residues: CASSRKGQGAFGELFF. The CDR3 nucleotides read TGTGCCAGCAGCCGAAAAGGACAGGGGGCATTCGGGGAGCTGTTTTTT.

CDR3 loop: CASSLHSGVPQHF. CDR3 nucleotide sequence: TGTGCCAGCAGCTTACATAGCGGGGTGCCCCAGCATTTT. The rearrangement links TRBV7-2 to TRBJ1-5; D uncertain. Trimming stripped 2 bases from V and 9 bases from J, with 11 bases between. The CDR3 loop spans 13 amino acids. Germline CDR1 and CDR2: SGHTA and FQGNSA.

This chain joins TRBV6-2 or TRBV6-3 and TRBJ2-5; perhaps TRBD1 as D (5 bases). In germline, CDR1 is MNHEY, CDR2 SVGEGT. This CDR3 region has 15 residues. Trimming took off 2 bases at V and 1 base at J, with 11 bases between the two ends. Here the CDR3 DNA reads TGTGCCAGCAGTTACCGGGCAGGGCCCCAAGAGACCCAGTACTTC. Protein sequence: CASSYRAGPQETQYF.

This clone was counted once. The chain links TRBV5-4 to TRBJ1-1; D gene ambiguous. Germline values: CDR1 SGHNT, CDR2 YYREEE (reference sequence). V was cut by 1 base and J by 0 bases, with 13 bases left in between. There are 16 residues in the CDR3. The chain's CDR3 is CASSLLVGGMNTEAFF. The DNA for the CDR3 is TGTGCCAGCAGCTTGCTTGTCGGAGGTATGAACACTGAAGCTTTCTTT.

The chain carries TRBV5-1 and TRBJ2-3; 13 positions match TRBD2. The CDR3 is made up of 16 amino acids. Germline CDR1 and CDR2: SGHRS and YFSETQ. V shed 4 bases and J 2 bases; nucleotides not matched to a gene: 4. CDR3 protein: CASSGGLAGSTDTQYF. As DNA, the CDR3 is TGCGCCAGCAGCGGGGGACTAGCGGGGTCCACAGATACGCAGTATTTT.

This clone was observed once. The chain links TRBV21-1 to TRBJ1-2; the table assigns TRBD1, which was not confirmed against the DNA. TRBV21-1 is a listed pseudogene. This CDR3 is built from 13 residues. CDR3 residues: CASSRTEDYGYTF. The CDR3 DNA reads TGTGCCAGCAGCCGGACAGAGGACTATGGCTACACCTTC.

The CDR3, as DNA: TGTGCCAGCAGCTCCGGGACAGGGGATGGCTACACCTTC. Its translation is CASSSGTGDGYTF. The rearrangement joins TRBV7-9 to TRBJ1-2; 10 bases align to TRBD1. With V trimmed by 4 bases and J by 6 bases, 2 bases remained unmatched. Germline-derived CDR1 and CDR2 are SEHNR and FQNEAQ (reference sequence). The CDR3 spans 13 residues.

The J gene is TRBJ2-3, the V gene TRBV10-1; weak D call: TRBD2 (6 bases). Trimming shortened V by 4 bases and J by 3 bases, and 11 bases separated the two germline ends. Germline V gives CDR1 WNHNN, CDR2 SYGVQD (reference sequence). The CDR3 is 14 residues long. In DNA form, the CDR3 reads TGCGCCAGCAGTGGGCGGGGCCGTACAGATACGCAGTATTTT. This translates into CASSGRGRTDTQYF.

This CDR3 reads CASSFPDRVNQPQHF. The CDR3 region has the DNA TGTGCCAGCAGTTTCCCGGACAGGGTCAATCAGCCCCAGCATTTT. The V and J genes are TRBV6-6 and TRBJ1-5; 8 bases align to TRBD1. The CDR3 extends over 15 amino acids. J gave up 3 bases and V 4 bases, and 5 bases lay outside the gene matches. From germline, CDR1 is MNHNY and CDR2 SVGAGI (reference sequence).

Details on this clone: Other DNA sequences of this sample code for an identical CDR3. This rearrangement joins TRBV18 to TRBJ1-1, with D uncertain. The CDR3 contains 12 residues. Germline CDR1 KGHSH, CDR2 LQKENI. Trimming took 1 base from V and 7 from J, leaving 7 bases between them. In nucleotides, the CDR3 is TGTGCCAGCTCACCACTCTCGGGTGAAGCTTTCTTT. Protein product: CASSPLSGEAFF. The complete variable domain, with remaining parts taken from reference TRBV18 and TRBJ1-1, reads NAGVMQNPRHLVRRRGQEARLRCSPMKGHSHVYWYRQLPEEGLKFMVYLQKENIIDESGMPKERFSAEFPKEGPSILRIQQVVRGDSAAYFCASSPLSGEAFFGQGTRLTVV.

Comment on this clone: This specimen includes other DNA sequences encoding the same CDR3. V and J are TRBV6-5 and TRBJ1-1; weak D call: TRBD1 (6 bases). The CDR3 has 15 residues. V was pared by 2 bases and J by 0 bases, with 10 bases between. CDR1 and CDR2 from the germline V gene are MNHEY and SVGAGI. Written as DNA, the CDR3 is TGTGCCAGCAGTTACCGGGGACAACTGAACACTGAAGCTTTCTTT. This codes for CASSYRGQLNTEAFF.

This clone was recorded once. The V gene is TRBV5-5, the J gene TRBJ1-6, with 7 bases aligning to TRBD1. This CDR3 has 19 residues. Germline V gene lookup returns CDR1 SGHKS and CDR2 YYEKEE (reference sequence). With 0 bases clipped from V and 4 bases from J, the junction kept 13 bases outside the gene matches. The CDR3 region is CASSLGSPGGIRYNSPLHF. CDR3 sequence (DNA): TGTGCCAGCAGCTTGGGCTCCCCAGGGGGAATTAGGTATAATTCACCCCTCCACTTT.

This chain uses TRBV18 with TRBJ1-2; D call uncertain. Per the germline V gene, CDR1 is KGHSH and CDR2 is LQKENI. CDR3 length: 15 residues. V was pared by 1 base and J by 7 bases, with 16 bases between. CDR3 amino acids: CASSPREGGGRGYTF. The CDR3 nucleotides read TGTGCCAGCTCACCACGTGAGGGAGGAGGACGTGGCTACACCTTC. The full variable domain, completed using reference TRBV18 and TRBJ1-2, is NAGVMQNPRHLVRRRGQEARLRCSPMKGHSHVYWYRQLPEEGLKFMVYLQKENIIDESGMPKERFSAEFPKEGPSILRIQQVVRGDSAAYFCASSPREGGGRGYTFGSGTRLTVV.

This chain uses TRBV19 with TRBJ1-1; tentatively, D is TRBD1 (5 bases). CDR3 length: 15 residues. Germline-derived CDR1 and CDR2 are LNHDA and SQIVND (reference sequence). Trimming removed 1 base from V and 4 bases from J, with 13 bases in between. The CDR3 here is CASSIGWQGATEAFF. Here the CDR3 DNA reads TGTGCCAGTAGTATAGGGTGGCAGGGTGCCACTGAAGCTTTCTTT.

The chain combines TRBV5-4 with TRBJ1-6, with 7 positions matching TRBD1. V dropped 6 bases and J dropped 0; count of bases not matched to a gene: 15. CDR1 is SGHNT and CDR2 is YYREEE in the germline V gene (reference sequence). The CDR3 contains 19 residues. CDR3: CASTPSPIRGTSYNSPLHF. DNA of the CDR3: TGTGCCAGCACCCCTAGCCCGATCAGGGGGACCTCCTATAATTCACCCCTCCACTTT.

The chain has TRBV28 and TRBJ1-5; 9 positions match TRBD1. The CDR3 is 14 residues long. The V gene's germline CDR1 is MDHEN and CDR2 SYDVKM. The J segment lost 5 bases and the V segment lost 6 bases, leaving 5 bases of the junction unmatched. CDR3 protein: CASRGTGRDQPQHF. CDR3 DNA sequence: TGTGCCAGCAGGGGGACAGGGAGGGATCAGCCCCAGCATTTT.

The chain recombines TRBV7-2 with TRBJ1-1; D unresolved. The V gene lost 5 bases and the J gene lost 4 bases, with 14 bases spanning the gap. The CDR3 totals 14 residues. Germline loops: CDR1 SGHTA, CDR2 FQGNSA. The DNA of the CDR3 is TGTGCCAGCAGCACCACCCGGAGTGGCACTGAAGCTTTCTTT. Translated, it gives CASSTTRSGTEAFF.

The chain combines TRBV19 with TRBJ2-1; D remains ambiguous. The germline V gene encodes CDR1 LNHDA and CDR2 SQIVND (reference sequence). V was pared by 0 bases and J by 0 bases, with 9 bases between. The CDR3 contains 16 residues. CDR3 coding DNA: TGTGCCAGTAGTATAGATCGGGTTACCTCCTACAATGAGCAGTTCTTC. Its protein product is CASSIDRVTSYNEQFF.

The chain recombines TRBV7-2 with TRBJ1-6; 7 nucleotides match TRBD1. Germline V CDR1 and CDR2: SGHTA, FQGNSA. The CDR3 contains 14 residues. With 5 bases clipped from V and 10 bases from J, the junction kept 8 bases outside the gene matches. The CDR3 region is CASSPRTGTSPLHF. The CDR3 coding sequence is TGTGCCAGCAGCCCAAGGACAGGAACCTCACCCCTCCACTTT.

The chain recombines TRBV6-5 with TRBJ2-2, with 9 bases that match TRBD2. V lost 2 bases, J lost 1 base, and 2 bases stayed unmatched. Per germline, CDR1 MNHEY and CDR2 SVGAGI. This CDR3 is built from 16 residues. Written as DNA, the CDR3 is TGTGCCAGCAGTTACAAAGCGGGGGGGAACACCGGGGAGCTGTTTTTT. This gives the protein CASSYKAGGNTGELFF.